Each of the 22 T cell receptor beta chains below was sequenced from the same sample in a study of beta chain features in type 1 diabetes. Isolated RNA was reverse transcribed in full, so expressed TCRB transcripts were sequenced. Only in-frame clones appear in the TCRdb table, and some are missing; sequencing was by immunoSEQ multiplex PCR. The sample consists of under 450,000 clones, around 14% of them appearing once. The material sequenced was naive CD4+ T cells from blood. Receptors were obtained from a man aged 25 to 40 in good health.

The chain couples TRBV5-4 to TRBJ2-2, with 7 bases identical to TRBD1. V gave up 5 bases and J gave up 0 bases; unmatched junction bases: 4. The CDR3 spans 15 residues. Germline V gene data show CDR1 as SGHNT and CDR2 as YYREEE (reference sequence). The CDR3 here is CASRSQGANTGELFF. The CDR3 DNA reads TGTGCCAGCAGGTCGCAGGGGGCGAACACCGGGGAGCTGTTTTTT.

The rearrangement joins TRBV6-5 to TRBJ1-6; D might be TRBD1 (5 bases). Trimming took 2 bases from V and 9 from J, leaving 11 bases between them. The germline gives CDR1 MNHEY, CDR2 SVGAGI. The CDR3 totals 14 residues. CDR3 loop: CASSYSRVVSPLHF. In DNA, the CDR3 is TGTGCCAGCAGTTACAGCAGGGTTGTTTCACCCCTCCACTTT.

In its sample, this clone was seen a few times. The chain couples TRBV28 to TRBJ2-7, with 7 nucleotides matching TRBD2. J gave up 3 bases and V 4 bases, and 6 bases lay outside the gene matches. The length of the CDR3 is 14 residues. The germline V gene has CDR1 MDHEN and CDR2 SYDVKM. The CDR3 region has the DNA TGTGCCAGCAGTTCCATCGGGGAGGGCTACGAGCAGTACGTC. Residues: CASSSIGEGYEQYV.

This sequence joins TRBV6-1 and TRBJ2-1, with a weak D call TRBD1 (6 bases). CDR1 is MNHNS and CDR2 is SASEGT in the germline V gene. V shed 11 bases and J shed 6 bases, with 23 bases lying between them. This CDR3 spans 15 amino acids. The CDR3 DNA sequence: TGTGCCGGACAAACTGCAGGGGCCCAAACCAATGAGCAGTTCTTC. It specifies CAGQTAGAQTNEQFF.

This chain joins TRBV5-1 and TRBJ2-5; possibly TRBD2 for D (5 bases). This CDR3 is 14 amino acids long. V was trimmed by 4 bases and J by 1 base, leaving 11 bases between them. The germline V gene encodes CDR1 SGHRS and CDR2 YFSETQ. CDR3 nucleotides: TGCGCCAGCAGCCAAAGGACTGTCCAAGAGACCCAGTACTTC. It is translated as CASSQRTVQETQYF.

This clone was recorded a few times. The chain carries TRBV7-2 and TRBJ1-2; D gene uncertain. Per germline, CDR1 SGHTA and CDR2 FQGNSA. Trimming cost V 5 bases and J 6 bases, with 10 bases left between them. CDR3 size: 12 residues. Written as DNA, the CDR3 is TGTGCCAGCAGCACGACCGGAGATGGCTACACCTTC. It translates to CASSTTGDGYTF.

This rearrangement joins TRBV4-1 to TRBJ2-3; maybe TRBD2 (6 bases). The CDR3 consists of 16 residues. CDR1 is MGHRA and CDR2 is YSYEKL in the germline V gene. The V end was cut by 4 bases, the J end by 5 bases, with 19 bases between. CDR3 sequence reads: CASSPRGSKGGDTQYF. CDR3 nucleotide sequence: TGCGCCAGCAGCCCGCGGGGTAGCAAGGGAGGAGATACGCAGTATTTT.

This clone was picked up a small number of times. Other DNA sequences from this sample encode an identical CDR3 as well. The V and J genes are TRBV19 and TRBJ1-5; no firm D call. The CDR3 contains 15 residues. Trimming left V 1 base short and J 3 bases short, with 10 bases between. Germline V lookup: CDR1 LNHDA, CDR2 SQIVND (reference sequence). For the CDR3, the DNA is TGTGCCAGTAGTATAGCCCGGGGAAACAATCAGCCCCAGCATTTT. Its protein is CASSIARGNNQPQHF.

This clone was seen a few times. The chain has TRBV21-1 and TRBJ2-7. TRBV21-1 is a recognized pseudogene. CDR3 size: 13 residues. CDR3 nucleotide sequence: TGTGCCAGCAGCAAAGCGAGTCATCTCGAGCAGTACGTC. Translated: CASSKASHLEQYV.

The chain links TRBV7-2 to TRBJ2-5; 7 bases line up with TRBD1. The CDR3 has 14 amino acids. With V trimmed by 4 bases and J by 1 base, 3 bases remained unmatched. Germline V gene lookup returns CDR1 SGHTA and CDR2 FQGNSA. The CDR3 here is CASSSQGLQETQYF. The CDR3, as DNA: TGTGCCAGCAGCTCACAGGGGCTCCAAGAGACCCAGTACTTC.

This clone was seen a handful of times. CDR3 in amino acids: CASSVEGRGETQYF. CDR3 nucleotide sequence: TGTGCCAGCAGCGTAGAGGGCAGGGGGGAGACCCAGTACTTC. The chain is built from TRBV9 and TRBJ2-5; 7 bases line up with TRBD1. The germline V gene encodes CDR1 SGDLS and CDR2 YYNGEE. The CDR3 covers 14 residues. After removal of 0 bases from V and 5 bases from J, the junction contained 4 bases not matched to a gene.

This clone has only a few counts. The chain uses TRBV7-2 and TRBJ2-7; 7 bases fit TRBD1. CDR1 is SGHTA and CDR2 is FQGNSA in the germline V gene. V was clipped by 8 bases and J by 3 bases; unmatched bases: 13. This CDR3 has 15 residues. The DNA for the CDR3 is TGTGCCAGCGCCCTACAGGGGCCTACGTACTACGAGCAGTACTTC. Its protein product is CASALQGPTYYEQYF.

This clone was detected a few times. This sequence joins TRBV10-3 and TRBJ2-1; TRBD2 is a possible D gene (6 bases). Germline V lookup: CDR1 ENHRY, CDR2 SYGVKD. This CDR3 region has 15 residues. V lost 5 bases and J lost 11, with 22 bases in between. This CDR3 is CAISPQPGLTMKQFF. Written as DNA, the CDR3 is TGTGCCATCAGTCCTCAGCCGGGACTCACAATGAAGCAGTTCTTC.

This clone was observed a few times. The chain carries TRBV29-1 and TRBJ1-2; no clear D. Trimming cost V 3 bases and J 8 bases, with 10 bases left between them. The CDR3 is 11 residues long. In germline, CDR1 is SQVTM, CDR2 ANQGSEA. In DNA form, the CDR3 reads TGCAGCGTTGAGGGAGGAGAGGGCTACACCTTC. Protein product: CSVEGGEGYTF.

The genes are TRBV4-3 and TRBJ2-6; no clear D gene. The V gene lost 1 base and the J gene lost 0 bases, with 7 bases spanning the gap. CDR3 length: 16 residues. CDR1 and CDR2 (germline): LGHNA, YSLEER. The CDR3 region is CASSQGRHSGANVLTF. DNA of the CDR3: TGCGCCAGCAGCCAAGGCAGGCACTCTGGGGCCAACGTCCTGACTTTC.

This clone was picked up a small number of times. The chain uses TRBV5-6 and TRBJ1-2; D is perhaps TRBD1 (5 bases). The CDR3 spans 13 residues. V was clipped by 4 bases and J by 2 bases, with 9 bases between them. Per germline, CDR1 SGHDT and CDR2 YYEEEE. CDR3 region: CASSPGGNYGYTF. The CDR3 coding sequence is TGTGCCAGCAGCCCCGGGGGGAACTATGGCTACACCTTC. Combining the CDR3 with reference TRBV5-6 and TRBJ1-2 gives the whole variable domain DAGVTQSPTHLIKTRGQQVTLRCSPKSGHDTVSWYQQALGQGPQFIFQYYEEEERQRGNFPDRFSGHQFPNYSSELNVNALLLGDSALYLCASSPGGNYGYTFGSGTRLTVV.

The CDR3 coding sequence is TGTGCCAGCTCACCCTCGGGGGGATTGAGAAACTATGGCTACACCTTC. It codes for CASSPSGGLRNYGYTF. The V and J genes are TRBV18 and TRBJ1-2; D might be TRBD1 (5 bases). The CDR3 spans 16 residues. Germline loops: CDR1 KGHSH, CDR2 LQKENI. V was trimmed by 3 bases and J by 2 bases, leaving 16 bases between them.

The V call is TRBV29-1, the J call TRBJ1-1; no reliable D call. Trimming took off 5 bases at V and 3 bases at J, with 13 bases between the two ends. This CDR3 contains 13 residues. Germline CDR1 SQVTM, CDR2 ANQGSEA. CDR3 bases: TGCAGCGTTCAATGGTTTTCCGACACTGAAGCTTTCTTT. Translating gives CSVQWFSDTEAFF.

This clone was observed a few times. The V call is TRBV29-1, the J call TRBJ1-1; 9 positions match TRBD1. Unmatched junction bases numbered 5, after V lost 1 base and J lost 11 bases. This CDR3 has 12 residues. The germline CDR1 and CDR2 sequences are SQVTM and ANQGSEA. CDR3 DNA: TGCAGCGTTGAAGTAGGGACAGGGTTGGCTTTCTTT. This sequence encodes CSVEVGTGLAFF.

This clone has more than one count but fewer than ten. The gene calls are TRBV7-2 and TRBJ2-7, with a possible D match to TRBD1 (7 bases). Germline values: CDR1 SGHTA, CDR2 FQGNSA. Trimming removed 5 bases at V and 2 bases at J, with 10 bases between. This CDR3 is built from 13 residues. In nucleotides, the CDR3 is TGTGCCAGCAGCGCGGGACAGACCTACGAGCAGTACTTC. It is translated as CASSAGQTYEQYF.

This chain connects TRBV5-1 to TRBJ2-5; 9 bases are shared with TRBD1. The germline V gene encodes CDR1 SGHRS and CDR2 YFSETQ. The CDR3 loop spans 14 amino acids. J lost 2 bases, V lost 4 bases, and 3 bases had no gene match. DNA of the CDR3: TGCGCCAGCAGCCCGGGGACAGGGCAAGAGACCCAGTACTTC. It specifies CASSPGTGQETQYF. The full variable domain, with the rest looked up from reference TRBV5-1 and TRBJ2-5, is KAGVTQTPRYLIKTRGQQVTLSCSPISGHRSVSWYQQTPGQGLQFLFEYFSETQRNKGNFPGRFSGRQFSNSRSEMNVSTLELGDSALYLCASSPGTGQETQYFGPGTRLLVL.

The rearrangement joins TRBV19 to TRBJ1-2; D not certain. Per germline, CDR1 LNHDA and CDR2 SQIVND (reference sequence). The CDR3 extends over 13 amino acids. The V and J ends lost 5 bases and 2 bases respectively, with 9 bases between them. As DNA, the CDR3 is TGTGCCAGTAGTTTCAGAGAGAACTATGGCTACACCTTC. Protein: CASSFRENYGYTF.